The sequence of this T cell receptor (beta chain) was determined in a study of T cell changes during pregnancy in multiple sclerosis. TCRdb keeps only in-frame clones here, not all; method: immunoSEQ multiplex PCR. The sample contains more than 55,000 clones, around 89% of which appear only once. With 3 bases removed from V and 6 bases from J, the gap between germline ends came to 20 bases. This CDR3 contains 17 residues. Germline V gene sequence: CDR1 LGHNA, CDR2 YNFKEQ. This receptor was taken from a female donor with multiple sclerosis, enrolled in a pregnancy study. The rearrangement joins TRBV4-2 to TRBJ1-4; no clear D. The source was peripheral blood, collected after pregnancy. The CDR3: CASSHSLGGSNDEKLFF. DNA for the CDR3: TGTGCCAGCAGCCACTCTCTGGGAGGTAGTAATGATGAAAAACTGTTTTTT.